Presented here are 3 T cell receptor beta chains from one specimen sequenced in a study of shared T cell receptors in the human thymus (dated by TCRdb to 2020 to 2022). The method was the immunoSEQ multiplex PCR assay. The clones in this table, taken by TCRdb from immuneACCESS, are in-frame only. Not every clone is retained; where verified, under half of the shortfall comes from an unresolved V gene, and the cause of the rest is unknown. Here the sample has 700,000 to 750,000 clones; 80% to 90% occur a single time. The ten largest make up under 0.012% of the sample. The data also belong to a second study, concerning human thymus T cells.

The sequenced sample consisted of thymocytes. These receptors were taken from a girl under two years old with a congenital heart defect. Donor details come from another sample of the same person, matched by shared clones.

Comment on this clone: Other DNA variants within this sample encode the same CDR3. The chain employs TRBV19 and TRBJ1-6; no reliable D call. This CDR3 is built from 16 residues. The germline V and J ends were trimmed by 4 bases and 6 bases, with 16 bases remaining between them. The germline V gene has CDR1 LNHDA and CDR2 SQIVND (reference sequence). The chain's CDR3 is CASSRLRGGFNSPLHF. The CDR3 DNA follows: TGTGCCAGTAGTAGACTTCGAGGAGGGTTTAATTCACCCCTCCACTTT.

This chain uses TRBV2 with TRBJ1-4; no definite D call. Trimming cost V 7 bases and J 0 bases, with 30 bases left between them. CDR1 and CDR2 (germline): SNHLY, FYNNEI. The CDR3 spans 21 residues. This chain's CDR3 is CASICPHTDEAPHATNEKLFF. The CDR3 DNA sequence: TGTGCCAGCATATGCCCACACACAGACGAAGCACCCCATGCAACTAATGAAAAACTGTTTTTT.

The chain recombines TRBV4-2 with TRBJ1-1; TRBD1 is a possible D gene (5 bases). Germline V lookup: CDR1 LGHNA, CDR2 YNFKEQ. This CDR3 is built from 14 residues. Trimming removed 4 bases from V and 2 bases from J, with 11 bases in between. In nucleotides, the CDR3 is TGTGCCAGCAGCCGGGGGGGGTCTAACACTGAAGCTTTCTTT. Protein product: CASSRGGSNTEAFF.